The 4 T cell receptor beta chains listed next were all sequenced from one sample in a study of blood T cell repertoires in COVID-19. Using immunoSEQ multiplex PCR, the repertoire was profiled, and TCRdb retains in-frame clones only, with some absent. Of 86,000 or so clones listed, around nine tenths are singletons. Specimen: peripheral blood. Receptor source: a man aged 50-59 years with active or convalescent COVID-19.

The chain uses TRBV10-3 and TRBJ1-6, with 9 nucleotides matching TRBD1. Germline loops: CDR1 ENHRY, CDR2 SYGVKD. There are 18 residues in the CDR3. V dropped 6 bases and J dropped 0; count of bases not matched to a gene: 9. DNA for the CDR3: TGTGCCATCAGGGGAGGGACAGGGTCGAGCTCCTATAATTCACCCCTCCACTTT. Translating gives CAIRGGTGSSSYNSPLHF.

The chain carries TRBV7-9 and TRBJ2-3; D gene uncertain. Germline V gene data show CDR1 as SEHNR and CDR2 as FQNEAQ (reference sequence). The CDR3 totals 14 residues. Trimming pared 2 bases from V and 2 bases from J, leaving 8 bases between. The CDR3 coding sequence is TGTGCCAGCAGCTTACGGCGGTACACAGATACGCAGTATTTT. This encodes CASSLRRYTDTQYF.

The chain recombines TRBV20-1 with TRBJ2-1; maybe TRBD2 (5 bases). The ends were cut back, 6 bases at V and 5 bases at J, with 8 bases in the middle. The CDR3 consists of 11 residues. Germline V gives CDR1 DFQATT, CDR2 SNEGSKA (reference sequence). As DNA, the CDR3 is TGCAGTGCGCCCGGGGACAATGAGCAGTTCTTC. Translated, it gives CSAPGDNEQFF.

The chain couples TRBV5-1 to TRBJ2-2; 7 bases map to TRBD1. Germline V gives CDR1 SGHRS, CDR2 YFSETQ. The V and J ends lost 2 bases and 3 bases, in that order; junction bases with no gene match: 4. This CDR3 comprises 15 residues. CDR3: CASSLGTVDTGELFF. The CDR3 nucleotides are TGCGCCAGCAGCTTAGGGACAGTGGACACCGGGGAGCTGTTTTTT. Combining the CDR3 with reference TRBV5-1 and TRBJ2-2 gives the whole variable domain KAGVTQTPRYLIKTRGQQVTLSCSPISGHRSVSWYQQTPGQGLQFLFEYFSETQRNKGNFPGRFSGRQFSNSRSEMNVSTLELGDSALYLCASSLGTVDTGELFFGEGSRLTVL.